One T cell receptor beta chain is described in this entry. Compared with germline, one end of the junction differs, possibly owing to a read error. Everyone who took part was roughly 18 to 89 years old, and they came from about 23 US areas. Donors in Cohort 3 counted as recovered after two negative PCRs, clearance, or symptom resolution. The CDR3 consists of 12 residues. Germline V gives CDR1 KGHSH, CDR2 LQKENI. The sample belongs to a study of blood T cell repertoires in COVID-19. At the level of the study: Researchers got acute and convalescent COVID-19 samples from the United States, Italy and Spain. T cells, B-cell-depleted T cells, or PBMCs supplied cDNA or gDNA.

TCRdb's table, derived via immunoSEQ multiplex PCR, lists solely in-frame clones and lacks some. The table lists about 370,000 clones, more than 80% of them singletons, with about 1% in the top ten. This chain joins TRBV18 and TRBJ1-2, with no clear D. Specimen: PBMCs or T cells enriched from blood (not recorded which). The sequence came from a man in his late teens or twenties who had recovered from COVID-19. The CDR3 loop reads CASSHPNFGYTF. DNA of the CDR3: TGTGCCAGCTCACACCCAAACTTTGGCTACACCTTC.